A selection of T cell receptor beta chains follows, all from one sample in a study of regulatory T cells in long-lasting Graves disease. One entry per CDR3 protein, called by TCRdb with MiXCR from the multiplex PCR reads. Of 530,000 or so distinct CDR3 sequences in the sample, roughly a sixth are singletons; the top ten hold more than 10%. The same sample was also studied in work on T cells in Graves' hyperthyroidism and ophthalmopathy.

Sequenced here: peripheral blood mononuclear cells (PBMCs), sampled at new diagnosis, from a patient treated with antithyroid drugs. Receptors were obtained from a man aged 18 to 30 with Graves disease. Both conserved end residues are part of each CDR3. D genes are given only for firm matches. Rows give clone size only sometimes, using once, few, many, or a class for an expanded clone.

TRBV7-6	TRBD1	NA	TRBJ1-2	TGTCGGCGGGGCCTGGGACAGCCTATCTATGGCTACACCTTC	CRRGLGQPIYGYTF
TRBV27	NA	few	TRBJ1-1	TGTGCCAGCAGTTTTAGCAGGCCAAACACTGAAGCTTTCTTT	CASSFSRPNTEAFF
TRBV2	NA	many	TRBJ2-1	TGTGCCAGCAGCGAATCCTTGGGTGAGCAGTTCTTC	CASSESLGEQFF
TRBV30	TRBD2	many	TRBJ2-1	TGTGCCTGGAGTCGTTTCGGGACTAGCGGGATCTATGAGCAGTTCTTC	CAWSRFGTSGIYEQFF
TRBV20-1	NA	NA	TRBJ1-5	TGCAGTCCGGCGGGGGGGGCCAGCAATCAGCCCCAGCATTTT	CSPAGGASNQPQHF
TRBV9	NA	NA	TRBJ1-2	TGTGCCAGCAGCGTCCACGTTTCTGAAGGTGATGGCTACACCTTC	CASSVHVSEGDGYTF
TRBV2	TRBD1	once	TRBJ2-7	TGTGCCAGCGGCCTCAAGGACAGGTACGAGCAGTACTTC	CASGLKDRYEQYF
TRBV6-1	NA	many	TRBJ1-5	TGTGCCAGCAGTGACAGGGATCGGCAGCCCCAGCATTTT	CASSDRDRQPQHF
TRBV12-3/TRBV12-4	NA	many	TRBJ2-5	TGTGCCAGCAGACCGGGACTGCGTTTCTTGGAGACCCAGTACTTC	CASRPGLRFLETQYF
TRBV9	TRBD2	NA	TRBJ2-1	TGTGCCAGCAGCGTATTCGGCGGGAGCTACAATGAGCAGTTCTTC	CASSVFGGSYNEQFF
TRBV5-5	NA	many	TRBJ1-5	TGTGCCAGCAGCGCGTCTCACCCCAATCAGCCCCAGCATTTT	CASSASHPNQPQHF
TRBV27	NA	many	TRBJ2-1	TGTGCCAGCAGTTATCAGAGTTCCTACAATGAGCAGTTCTTC	CASSYQSSYNEQFF
TRBV6-1	TRBD1	NA	TRBJ1-5	TGTGCCAGCAGTGAACGCAGGGGGAATCAGCCCCAGCATTTT	CASSERRGNQPQHF
TRBV20-1	NA	many	TRBJ2-7	TGCAGTGCTAGAGATTTTACGGGGAGGGGGTACGAGCAGTACTTC	CSARDFTGRGYEQYF
TRBV30	TRBD1	many	TRBJ1-1	TGTGCCTGGAGCGGTCAGGGGGGGAGGACTGAAGCTTTCTTT	CAWSGQGGRTEAFF
TRBV11-2	NA	NA	TRBJ2-7	TGTGCCAGCAGCTTAGCTTTGGCAGGGGGGATGAGTGAGCAGTACTTC	CASSLALAGGMSEQYF
TRBV3-1	NA	NA	TRBJ2-1	TGTGCCAGCAGCCACCTATTAGGGCTAGATGAGCAGTTCTTC	CASSHLLGLDEQFF
TRBV11-2	NA	many	TRBJ2-5	TGTGCCAGCAGCGCCCGGACAGTTGGTTTTGGGCAAGAGACCCAGTACTTC	CASSARTVGFGQETQYF
TRBV13	NA	many	TRBJ2-7	TGTGCCAGCAGCTTTTTTGCCGAGCAGTACTTC	CASSFFAEQYF
TRBV7-9	TRBD2	NA	TRBJ2-3	TGTGCCAGCAGCTTAGGTTTCGGACTAGCGGGAGCGGATACGCAGTATTTT	CASSLGFGLAGADTQYF
TRBV19	TRBD1	NA	TRBJ1-1	TGTGCCAGTACCGCGACAGGGGAGTCCACTGAAGCTTTCTTT	CASTATGESTEAFF
TRBV7-2	TRBD2	many	TRBJ2-1	TGTGCCAGCGCGTTCGGGAGGGGGGAGCCTGTATTCAATGAGCAGTTCTTC	CASAFGRGEPVFNEQFF
TRBV7-9	NA	few	TRBJ1-2	TGTGCCACCCCCTGGGCTGCCGGGGGCTATGGCTACACCTTC	CATPWAAGGYGYTF
TRBV5-1	TRBD2	few	TRBJ2-1	TGCGCCAGCTGGGACTACTCCTACAATGAGCAGTTCTTC	CASWDYSYNEQFF
TRBV7-9	TRBD1	many	TRBJ2-1	TGTGCCAGCAGCTCCCCGGGACAGGGGCTGTTCTTC	CASSSPGQGLFF
TRBV4-1	NA	NA	TRBJ1-5	TGCGCCAGCAGCCAAAAAGACCAGGGCCTGCTAAGCAATCAGCCCCAGCATTTT	CASSQKDQGLLSNQPQHF
TRBV14	NA	NA	TRBJ2-7	TGTGCCAGCGGGGGGGACAGCGGACGGGAGCAGTACTTC	CASGGDSGREQYF
TRBV6-1	TRBD2	many	TRBJ2-1	TGTGCCAGCAGCCGCTCCCGGACTAGCGGGAAGGCCAATGAGCAGTTCTTC	CASSRSRTSGKANEQFF
TRBV13	TRBD1	many	TRBJ2-7	TGTGCCAGCAGCTCGGGACAGGGGTCGCGCGAGCAGTACTTC	CASSSGQGSREQYF
TRBV28	NA	many	TRBJ2-7	TGTGCCAGCAGTTCTAGCACGTGGGGCTACGAGCAGTACTTC	CASSSSTWGYEQYF
TRBV30	NA	many	TRBJ2-5	TGTGCCTGGAGTTCGGGTCCTATACAGGGAGAGACCCAGTACTTC	CAWSSGPIQGETQYF
TRBV2	NA	many	TRBJ2-7	TGTGCCAGCAGTGAAGCAGGGTGGCAGTACTTC	CASSEAGWQYF
TRBV20-1	NA	many	TRBJ1-2	TGCAGTGCTAGGTCGGACGGATCCATCTATGGCTACACCTTC	CSARSDGSIYGYTF
TRBV3-1	NA	many	TRBJ1-1	TGTGCCAGCAGCCAAGATAAGGACAGGAACACTGAAGCTTTCTTT	CASSQDKDRNTEAFF
TRBV28	TRBD1	many	TRBJ2-5	TGTGCCAGCCATCCAGGGGGTACGGAGACCCAGTACTTC	CASHPGGTETQYF
TRBV6-2/TRBV6-3	NA	few	TRBJ2-7	TGTGCCAGCGACGTAGACCCCTCCTGCGAGCAGTACTTC	CASDVDPSCEQYF
TRBV14	NA	NA	TRBJ2-1	TGTGCCAGCAGCCAAGACGAGGGGGTGGGGGATGAGCAGTTCTTC	CASSQDEGVGDEQFF
TRBV28	NA	many	TRBJ2-3	TGTGCCAGCAGTTTCCCTTACGGACTCCAAGACACAGATACGCAGTATTTT	CASSFPYGLQDTDTQYF
TRBV10-3	NA	few	TRBJ2-7	TGTGCCATCAGGGGTACCGCCTACGAGCAGTACTTC	CAIRGTAYEQYF
TRBV19	TRBD1	NA	TRBJ2-1	TGTGCCAGTAGTATGACAGGGAGCTCCTACAATGAGCAGTTCTTC	CASSMTGSSYNEQFF
TRBV12-5	NA	few	TRBJ1-2	TGTGCTAGTGGTCCCGGGGGACGGCGGGGCTACACCTTC	CASGPGGRRGYTF
TRBV20-1	NA	many	TRBJ2-7	TGCAGTGCTAAAGACAGGACCGACGAGCAGTACTTC	CSAKDRTDEQYF
TRBV28	NA	NA	TRBJ1-5	TGTGCCAGCAGTTCGGGTAGTCAGCCCCAGCATTTT	CASSSGSQPQHF
TRBV5-4	NA	few	TRBJ2-3	TGTGCCAGCAGCTTGGGAAGCCACTCAGATACGCAGTATTTT	CASSLGSHSDTQYF
TRBV15	NA	many	TRBJ2-7	TGTGCCACCAGCAGAGTAACAGGCTACTACGAGCAGTACTTC	CATSRVTGYYEQYF
TRBV6-1	NA	few	TRBJ2-5	TGTGCCAGCAGTGAAGTTCATAGGGGCGGGGAGACCCAGTACTTC	CASSEVHRGGETQYF
TRBV11-2	NA	NA	TRBJ2-6	TGTGCCAGCAGCTTAGGTCCCGGGGCAGGGTCTGGGGCCAACGTCCTGACTTTC	CASSLGPGAGSGANVLTF
TRBV12-3/TRBV12-4	TRBD2	many	TRBJ2-7	TGTGCCAGCAGTTCCCTAGCGGGAGACTACGAGCAGTACTTC	CASSSLAGDYEQYF
TRBV6-2/TRBV6-3	NA	few	TRBJ2-3	TGTGCCAGCAGTTACATAGGGTTCAGCACAGATACGCAGTATTTT	CASSYIGFSTDTQYF
TRBV30	TRBD2	many	TRBJ2-1	TGTGCCTGGAGTCCCGGGACTAGCGGAATGGGCTCCTACAATGAGCAGTTCTTC	CAWSPGTSGMGSYNEQFF
TRBV20-1	NA	many	TRBJ2-3	TGCAGTGCTACCCGGAGCACAGATACGCAGTATTTT	CSATRSTDTQYF
TRBV10-3	TRBD1	NA	TRBJ1-5	TGTGCCACCGAACCGACAGGGGGCAATCAGCCCCAGCATTTT	CATEPTGGNQPQHF
TRBV29-1	NA	NA	TRBJ2-1	TGCAGCGTTGTCCGGGACCTTCGGGGTAATGAGCAGTTCTTC	CSVVRDLRGNEQFF
TRBV6-1	TRBD1	many	TRBJ1-2	TGTGCCAGCAGTCGGACAGGCGGCTATGGCTACACCTTC	CASSRTGGYGYTF
TRBV5-1	TRBD1	many	TRBJ1-4	TGCGCCAGCAGCCGAGGACAGGGGCCCAATGAAAAACTGTTTTTT	CASSRGQGPNEKLFF